A single sample gave rise to the 11 T cell receptor beta chains below, sequenced in a study of blood T cell repertoires in COVID-19 (dated by TCRdb to 2018 to 2020). Library preparation used the immunoSEQ multiplex PCR assay. Not all clones reach the TCRdb copy of this immuneACCESS table, which keeps in-frame sequences only. Checked studies attribute under half of the gap to unresolved V genes and leave the rest unexplained. Counted in this sample were approximately 70,000 clones; just over 85% of them appeared once. The top ten constitute over 4.5% of the sample. The sequencing sample was made of peripheral blood. Receptor source: a human donor in a cohort sampled during active COVID-19.

Only one count was recorded for this clone. This chain joins TRBV29-1 and TRBJ1-1; 9 bases align to TRBD1. V gave up 7 bases and J gave up 1 base; unmatched junction bases: 4. Looked up from germline, CDR1 is SQVTM and CDR2 is ANQGSEA. The CDR3 length is 13 residues. The CDR3 loop reads CSATGQGNTEAFF. In nucleotides, the CDR3 is TGCAGCGCGACGGGACAGGGGAACACTGAAGCTTTCTTT.

The V gene is TRBV21-1, the J gene TRBJ2-2; TRBD2, the D gene given by the table, was not confirmed from the DNA. TRBV21-1 is described as a pseudogene. The CDR3 contains 17 residues. The CDR3 coding sequence is TGTGCCAGCAAGGCGGCTTTGATGGCAGTCAACACCGGGGAGCTGTTTTTT. Translated: CASKAALMAVNTGELFF.

The chain links TRBV3-1 (or the pseudogene TRBV3-2) to TRBJ2-5; tentatively, D is TRBD2 (6 bases). In germline, CDR1 is LGHDT, CDR2 YNNKEL (reference sequence). This CDR3 region has 15 residues. Trimming shortened V by 0 bases and J by 6 bases, and 14 bases separated the two germline ends. CDR3 sequence (DNA): TGTGCCAGCAGCCAAGATCGGGGCCTAGCGCAGACCCAGTACTTC. Its protein is CASSQDRGLAQTQYF.

This clone was counted a few times. The V call is TRBV5-1, the J call TRBJ1-3, with 7 bases that match TRBD1. V lost 4 bases, J lost 1 base, and 5 bases stayed unmatched. Germline values: CDR1 SGHRS, CDR2 YFSETQ. The CDR3 runs to 15 residues. The CDR3 sequence is CASSPQGVSGNTIYF. The CDR3 DNA sequence: TGCGCCAGCAGCCCGCAGGGGGTGTCTGGAAACACCATATATTTT.

This chain links TRBV2 with TRBJ2-3; no clear D gene. V gave up 6 bases and J gave up 0 bases, with 13 bases separating them. The CDR3 consists of 15 residues. In germline, CDR1 is SNHLY, CDR2 FYNNEI. CDR3 residues: CASRETPVSTDTQYF. For the CDR3, the DNA is TGTGCCAGCAGGGAGACGCCGGTTAGCACAGATACGCAGTATTTT.

This sequence joins TRBV4-1 and TRBJ2-1; D is uncertain. CDR1 and CDR2 from the germline V gene are MGHRA and YSYEKL. Trimming removed 0 bases from V and 2 bases from J, with 11 bases in between. This CDR3 contains 16 residues. DNA of the CDR3: TGCGCCAGCAGCCAAGATTCTACAGCAACCTACAATGAGCAGTTCTTC. This sequence encodes CASSQDSTATYNEQFF.

The V and J genes are TRBV18 and TRBJ2-5; 9 bases agree with TRBD1. V gave up 3 bases and J gave up 3 bases; unmatched junction bases: 5. The CDR3 loop spans 15 amino acids. From germline, CDR1 is KGHSH and CDR2 LQKENI. In DNA form, the CDR3 reads TGTGCCAGCTCACCTAGGACAGGGGTCAAAGAGACCCAGTACTTC. Its translation: CASSPRTGVKETQYF.

The chain is built from TRBV10-2 and TRBJ2-7, with 14 bases identical to TRBD2. Trimming took 4 bases from V and 7 from J; bases not matched to a gene: 6. The CDR3 sequence is 15 residues long. Germline CDR1 is WSHSY and CDR2 is SAAADI. The CDR3 region has the DNA TGCGCCAGCAGTGGGGGGACTAGCGGGAGTACGGAGCAGTACTTC. It yields the protein CASSGGTSGSTEQYF.

The chain recombines TRBV3-1 (or the pseudogene TRBV3-2) with TRBJ1-6, with TRBD1 as a possible D gene (5 bases). V was pared by 7 bases and J by 5 bases, with 15 bases between. CDR3 length: 15 residues. CDR1 LGHDT and CDR2 YNNKEL come from the germline V gene (reference sequence). CDR3 amino acids: CASNHRRGDNSPLHF. The CDR3 coding sequence is TGTGCCAGCAACCATCGGAGGGGCGATAATTCACCCCTCCACTTT.

The chain has TRBV18 and TRBJ1-1; D is perhaps TRBD1 (5 bases). V lost 1 base, J lost 0 bases, and 6 bases lay in between. This CDR3 region has 14 residues. Germline CDR1 is KGHSH and CDR2 is LQKENI. CDR3 region: CASSPRRVNTEAFF. In DNA form, the CDR3 reads TGTGCCAGCTCACCACGCAGGGTGAACACTGAAGCTTTCTTT. Variable domain in full (rest from reference TRBV18 and TRBJ1-1): NAGVMQNPRHLVRRRGQEARLRCSPMKGHSHVYWYRQLPEEGLKFMVYLQKENIIDESGMPKERFSAEFPKEGPSILRIQQVVRGDSAAYFCASSPRRVNTEAFFGQGTRLTVV.

CDR3 DNA sequence: TGTGCCAGCAGCTTCGGACAGGAGTTGAGTACTGAAGCTTTCTTT. This sequence encodes CASSFGQELSTEAFF. V is TRBV5-4 and J is TRBJ1-1; 7 bases align to TRBD1. The CDR3 length is 15 residues. Germline lookup yields CDR1 SGHNT and CDR2 YYREEE (reference sequence). J gave up 5 bases and V 2 bases, and 9 bases lay outside the gene matches.